The next 29 T cell receptor beta chains were all read from a single sample in a study of T cell responses to AZD1222 COVID-19 vaccine. Data came from immunoSEQ multiplex PCR; TCRdb stores just in-frame clones and leaves some out. The sample has thousands of clones, about 91% seen once. Here the sequenced sample was peripheral blood, taken 28 days after the second AZD1222 dose. The source of these receptors is an adult who received the AZD1222 COVID-19 vaccine.

J is TRBJ1-2 and V is TRBV9; D is unclear. This CDR3 has 14 residues. Per germline, CDR1 SGDLS and CDR2 YYNGEE. The V end was cut by 0 bases, the J end by 8 bases, with 14 bases between. The CDR3 DNA reads TGTGCCAGCAGCGTAGTTCCCGGGGAGGGCGGCTACACCTTC. The encoded protein is CASSVVPGEGGYTF.

In this sample, this clone turned up once. This chain connects TRBV19 to TRBJ2-3; the match to TRBD1 covers 7 bases. Germline CDR1 is LNHDA and CDR2 is SQIVND (reference sequence). The V segment lost 4 bases and the J segment 4 bases; nucleotides outside the gene matches: 11. The CDR3 runs to 16 residues. The CDR3 coding sequence is TGTGCCAGTAGTACCCGTCCGACAGGGTTGGCAGATACGCAGTATTTT. Translated, it gives CASSTRPTGLADTQYF. The whole variable domain, remainder taken from reference TRBV19 and TRBJ2-3, is DGGITQSPKYLFRKEGQNVTLSCEQNLNHDAMYWYRQDPGQGLRLIYYSQIVNDFQKGDIAEGYSVSREKKESFPLTVTSAQKNPTAFYLCASSTRPTGLADTQYFGPGTRLTVL.

This clone has a handful of counts. This sequence joins TRBV5-4 and TRBJ1-2, with D perhaps matching TRBD1 (6 bases). This CDR3 contains 13 residues. Per germline, CDR1 SGHNT and CDR2 YYREEE (reference sequence). The V end was cut by 0 bases, the J end by 6 bases, with 9 bases between. CDR3 residues: CASSLDRENGYTF. The CDR3 coding sequence is TGTGCCAGCAGCTTGGACAGGGAGAATGGCTACACCTTC.

This chain connects TRBV2 to TRBJ2-7; D unclear. V lost 3 bases and J 7 bases, leaving 16 bases between the germline ends. Germline CDR1 reads SNHLY; CDR2 reads FYNNEI. This CDR3 comprises 14 residues. The CDR3: CASSDSTRWREQYF. DNA of the CDR3: TGTGCCAGCAGTGATTCAACCCGGTGGCGGGAGCAGTACTTC.

V gene TRBV7-2 combines with J gene TRBJ2-6; maybe TRBD2 (6 bases). The V end lost 5 bases, the J end lost 0 bases, and 8 bases lay between the germline ends. Germline V gene lookup returns CDR1 SGHTA and CDR2 FQGNSA. The CDR3 has 15 residues. CDR3 nucleotides: TGTGCCAGCAGCATGGGGGGCTCTGGGGCCAACGTCCTGACTTTC. Amino acid sequence: CASSMGGSGANVLTF.

The chain couples TRBV7-9 to TRBJ1-2; 10 positions agree with TRBD1. The CDR3 length is 16 residues. V gave up 4 bases and J gave up 7 bases; unmatched junction bases: 12. The germline V gene encodes CDR1 SEHNR and CDR2 FQNEAQ (reference sequence). The chain's CDR3 is CASSSRGPTGGFGYTF. As DNA, the CDR3 is TGTGCCAGCAGCTCCAGGGGTCCGACAGGGGGCTTTGGCTACACCTTC.

The chain couples TRBV19 to TRBJ1-1, with a possible D match to TRBD1 (5 bases). In germline, CDR1 is LNHDA, CDR2 SQIVND (reference sequence). This CDR3 contains 12 residues. With 5 bases removed from V and 3 bases from J, the gap between germline ends came to 7 bases. CDR3 nucleotide sequence: TGTGCCAGTAGTTGGGGGGACACTGAAGCTTTCTTT. This codes for CASSWGDTEAFF.

This sequence joins TRBV5-8 and TRBJ2-2; 10 nucleotides agree with TRBD1. The CDR3 length is 16 residues. CDR1 and CDR2 from the germline V gene are SGHTS and YDEGEE. The ends lost 3 bases at V and 2 bases at J; junction bases unmatched: 4. CDR3 in DNA: TGTGCCAGCAGCTGGGGGACAGGGGTTAACACCGGGGAGCTGTTTTTT. It is translated as CASSWGTGVNTGELFF.

V gene TRBV27 combines with J gene TRBJ1-2, with a possible D match to TRBD1 (5 bases). The CDR3 length is 15 residues. V dropped 2 bases and J dropped 2 bases, with 12 bases sitting between them. Germline V gives CDR1 MNHEY, CDR2 SMNVEV (reference sequence). The CDR3: CASSLSRRGNYGYTF. The CDR3 DNA reads TGTGCCAGCAGTTTAAGCCGTAGGGGAAACTATGGCTACACCTTC.

The chain uses TRBV18 and TRBJ2-3; D call uncertain. Germline lookup yields CDR1 KGHSH and CDR2 LQKENI. This CDR3 is built from 16 residues. V lost 3 bases and J 1 base, leaving 14 bases between the germline ends. The CDR3 reads CASSPILDFRTDTQYF. CDR3 coding DNA: TGTGCCAGCTCACCGATTCTCGACTTCCGCACAGATACGCAGTATTTT.

This chain connects TRBV2 to TRBJ1-4; 7 bases are a match to TRBD1. Germline assignment: CDR1 SNHLY and CDR2 FYNNEI. The CDR3 loop spans 16 amino acids. V lost 4 bases to trimming and J lost 0 bases; unmatched junction nucleotides: 5. CDR3 loop: CASSVRQGATNEKLFF. The CDR3 DNA sequence: TGTGCCAGCAGTGTTCGTCAGGGGGCAACTAATGAAAAACTGTTTTTT.

The chain carries TRBV14 and TRBJ1-6, with 7 bases fitting TRBD1. CDR1 and CDR2 from the germline V gene are SGHDN and FVKESK. J lost 10 bases, V lost 5 bases, and 5 bases had no gene match. The CDR3 is made up of 13 amino acids. The CDR3 nucleotides are TGTGCCAGCAGCAGTCAGGGGGGCTCACCCCTCCACTTT. Its translation is CASSSQGGSPLHF.

This chain joins TRBV3-1 (or the pseudogene TRBV3-2) and TRBJ2-2; D is undetermined. Germline CDR1 is LGHDT and CDR2 is YNNKEL (reference sequence). Trimming took off 1 base at V and 7 bases at J, with 4 bases between the two ends. The CDR3 loop spans 12 amino acids. CDR3 amino acids: CASSQVRGELFF. The CDR3 coding sequence is TGTGCCAGCAGCCAAGTTCGCGGGGAGCTGTTTTTT.

The gene calls are TRBV6-2 or TRBV6-3 and TRBJ1-2; no definite D call. Germline V lookup: CDR1 MNHEY, CDR2 SVGEGT. V was trimmed by 2 bases and J by 4 bases, leaving 8 bases between them. The length of the CDR3 is 13 residues. In DNA form, the CDR3 reads TGTGCCAGCAGTTACCCACGGAGCTATGGCTACACCTTC. Its protein is CASSYPRSYGYTF.

The rearrangement joins TRBV28 to TRBJ1-4; unclear D gene. CDR1 and CDR2 from the germline V gene are MDHEN and SYDVKM. The CDR3 is 12 amino acids. The V end lost 8 bases, the J end lost 5 bases, and 9 bases lay between the germline ends. In nucleotides, the CDR3 is TGTGCCAGCTCAGCCCTAAATGAAAAACTGTTTTTT. Protein product: CASSALNEKLFF. Filled out from reference TRBV28 and TRBJ1-4, the complete variable domain reads DVKVTQSSRYLVKRTGEKVFLECVQDMDHENMFWYRQDPGLGLRLIYFSYDVKMKEKGDIPEGYSVSREKKERFSLILESASTNQTSMYLCASSALNEKLFFGSGTQLSVL.

The J gene is TRBJ1-1, the V gene TRBV18; TRBD1 is a possible D gene (6 bases). Deletions cut 6 bases from V and 5 bases from J, with 16 bases between. Looked up from germline, CDR1 is KGHSH and CDR2 is LQKENI. CDR3 length: 14 residues. The DNA of the CDR3 is TGTGCCAGCTCTGGTACGGGGGCACAAACTGAAGCTTTCTTT. It translates to CASSGTGAQTEAFF.

The chain is built from TRBV2 and TRBJ1-2; tentatively, D is TRBD1 (5 bases). Germline-derived CDR1 and CDR2 are SNHLY and FYNNEI. The CDR3 totals 12 residues. Between the trimmed V and J ends, which lost 3 bases and 7 bases, there was a span of 9 bases. Written as DNA, the CDR3 is TGTGCCAGCAGTGACGACAGAGGTGGCTACACCTTC. As protein: CASSDDRGGYTF.

The genes are TRBV5-4 and TRBJ2-3, with D possibly being TRBD1 (5 bases). The germline CDR1 and CDR2 sequences are SGHNT and YYREEE (reference sequence). V lost 0 bases and J lost 2, with 7 bases in between. The length of the CDR3 is 14 residues. The CDR3 nucleotides read TGTGCCAGCAGCTTGGGGGGCTACACAGATACGCAGTATTTT. Protein product: CASSLGGYTDTQYF.

The CDR3 region is CASNRDTTNEKLFF. The CDR3 DNA sequence: TGTGCCAGCAACCGGGACACAACTAATGAAAAACTGTTTTTT. This chain connects TRBV5-5 to TRBJ1-4, with D maybe TRBD1 (6 bases). The CDR3 sequence is 14 residues long. From germline, CDR1 is SGHKS and CDR2 YYEKEE (reference sequence). Trimming pared 6 bases from V and 0 bases from J, leaving 9 bases between.

The chain recombines TRBV21-1 with TRBJ2-2; TRBD1 is the table's D call, not checked against the DNA. TRBV21-1 has pseudogene status. The CDR3 is 14 residues long. The CDR3 spells CASTPDRVAGELFF. The CDR3, as DNA: TGTGCCAGCACCCCGGACAGGGTGGCCGGGGAGCTGTTTTTT.

This clone was recorded once. The J gene is TRBJ1-5, the V gene TRBV19; D uncertain. The CDR3 runs 13 residues. Germline V gene data show CDR1 as LNHDA and CDR2 as SQIVND (reference sequence). Trimming removed 5 bases at V and 5 bases at J, with 10 bases between. The CDR3 sequence: CASSLQVDQPQHF. CDR3 nucleotides: TGTGCCAGTAGTTTGCAGGTGGATCAGCCCCAGCATTTT.

The gene calls are TRBV7-8 and TRBJ1-5; no reliable D call. V shed 1 base and J shed 0 bases, with 7 bases lying between them. CDR3 length equals 15 residues. Germline V gene lookup returns CDR1 SGHVS and CDR2 FQNEAQ. CDR3 amino acids: CASSLVRDSNQPQHF. The CDR3 DNA reads TGTGCCAGCAGCTTAGTTAGGGATAGCAATCAGCCCCAGCATTTT. Full variable domain (rest looked up from reference TRBV7-8 and TRBJ1-5): GAGVSQSPRYKVAKRGQDVALRCDPISGHVSLFWYQQALGQGPEFLTYFQNEAQLDKSGLPSDRFFAERPEGSVSTLKIQRTQQEDSAVYLCASSLVRDSNQPQHFGDGTRLSIL.

A single count supports this clone. This rearrangement joins TRBV14 to TRBJ1-6; D gene uncertain. The CDR3 is 15 residues long. V was trimmed by 4 bases and J by 0 bases, leaving 7 bases between them. Germline lookup yields CDR1 SGHDN and CDR2 FVKESK. In nucleotides, the CDR3 is TGTGCCAGCAGCCTTATGGGCTCCTATAATTCACCCCTCCACTTT. This encodes CASSLMGSYNSPLHF.

This clone was found a few times. This rearrangement joins TRBV19 to TRBJ1-5; D is uncertain. CDR3 size: 14 residues. Germline-derived CDR1 and CDR2 are LNHDA and SQIVND (reference sequence). The V end lost 9 bases, the J end lost 0 bases, and 12 bases lay between the germline ends. CDR3 nucleotides: TGTGCCAGACTAAGGCAGTATAGCAATCAGCCCCAGCATTTT. Amino acids: CARLRQYSNQPQHF.

The CDR3 protein is CASSSGWPTEQYF. CDR3 DNA: TGTGCCAGCAGTTCGGGGTGGCCTACGGAGCAGTACTTC. The gene calls are TRBV7-6 and TRBJ2-7, with D perhaps matching TRBD2 (5 bases). Germline V gives CDR1 SGHVS, CDR2 FNYEAQ. V was trimmed by 6 bases and J by 7 bases, leaving 16 bases between them. The CDR3 extends over 13 amino acids.

The CDR3 spells CASTSQNTEAFF. The CDR3 DNA sequence: TGCGCCAGCACATCTCAGAACACTGAAGCTTTCTTT. This sequence joins TRBV5-1 and TRBJ1-1, with no clear D. Trimming removed 6 bases from V and 1 base from J, with 7 bases in between. The germline CDR1 and CDR2 sequences are SGHRS and YFSETQ. This CDR3 comprises 12 residues. Filled out from reference TRBV5-1 and TRBJ1-1, the complete variable domain reads KAGVTQTPRYLIKTRGQQVTLSCSPISGHRSVSWYQQTPGQGLQFLFEYFSETQRNKGNFPGRFSGRQFSNSRSEMNVSTLELGDSALYLCASTSQNTEAFFGQGTRLTVV.

The V gene is TRBV14, the J gene TRBJ2-2; a weak D match, TRBD2 (6 bases). The germline V and J ends were trimmed by 0 bases and 7 bases, with 18 bases remaining between them. The germline gives CDR1 SGHDN, CDR2 FVKESK. This CDR3 comprises 17 residues. This CDR3 reads CASSQERLAKGGGELFF. The CDR3 nucleotides are TGTGCCAGCAGCCAAGAAAGGCTAGCTAAGGGAGGCGGGGAGCTGTTTTTT.

V is TRBV15 and J is TRBJ2-1; 11 nucleotides agree with TRBD2. This CDR3 is built from 16 residues. The trim removed 1 base at V and 4 bases at J, leaving 3 bases unmatched. In germline, CDR1 is LNHNV, CDR2 YYDKDF (reference sequence). Written as DNA, the CDR3 is TGTGCCACCAGCAGAGGTAGCGGGGGGGCATACAATGAGCAGTTCTTC. Translation gives CATSRGSGGAYNEQFF. Full variable domain (remainder filled in from reference TRBV15 and TRBJ2-1): DAMVIQNPRYQVTQFGKPVTLSCSQTLNHNVMYWYQQKSSQAPKLLFHYYDKDFNNEADTPDNFQSRRPNTSFCFLDIRSPGLGDTAMYLCATSRGSGGAYNEQFFGPGTRLTVL.

The chain is built from TRBV10-3 and TRBJ2-1; 9 nucleotides agree with TRBD2. The J segment lost 5 bases and the V segment lost 6 bases, leaving 2 bases of the junction unmatched. CDR3 size: 13 residues. Germline assignment: CDR1 ENHRY and CDR2 SYGVKD. The CDR3 loop is CAISSSGNNEQFF. CDR3 coding DNA: TGTGCCATCAGCTCTAGCGGGAACAATGAGCAGTTCTTC.